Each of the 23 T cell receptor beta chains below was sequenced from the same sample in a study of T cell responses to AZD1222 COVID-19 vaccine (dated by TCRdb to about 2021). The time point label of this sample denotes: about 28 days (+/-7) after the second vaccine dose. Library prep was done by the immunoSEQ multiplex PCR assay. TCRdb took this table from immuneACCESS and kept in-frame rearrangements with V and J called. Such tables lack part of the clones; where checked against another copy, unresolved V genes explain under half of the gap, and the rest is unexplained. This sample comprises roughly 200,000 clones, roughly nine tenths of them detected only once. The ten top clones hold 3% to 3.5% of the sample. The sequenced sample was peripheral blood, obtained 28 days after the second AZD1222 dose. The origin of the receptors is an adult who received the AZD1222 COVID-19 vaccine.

This CDR3 is CASSLGREDGYTF. The CDR3 bases are TGTGCCAGCAGCCTGGGGAGGGAGGATGGCTACACCTTC. V usage is TRBV7-2 and J usage is TRBJ1-2; no clear D. The germline CDR1 and CDR2 sequences are SGHTA and FQGNSA. The V and J ends lost 5 bases and 6 bases respectively, with 13 bases between them. The CDR3 extends over 13 amino acids.

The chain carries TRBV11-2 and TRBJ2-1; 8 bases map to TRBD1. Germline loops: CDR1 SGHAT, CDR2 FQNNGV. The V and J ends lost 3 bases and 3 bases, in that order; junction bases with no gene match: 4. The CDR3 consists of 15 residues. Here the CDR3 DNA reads TGTGCCAGCAGCTTTTCCGGACAGGGCTACAATGAGCAGTTCTTC. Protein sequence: CASSFSGQGYNEQFF.

CDR3 sequence reads: CASSLGVFQETQYF. The DNA of the CDR3 is TGTGCCAGCAGCTTAGGTGTATTTCAAGAGACCCAGTACTTC. This chain joins TRBV7-9 and TRBJ2-5; no clear D gene. V was clipped by 1 base and J by 2 bases, with 8 bases between them. There are 14 residues in the CDR3. Germline V lookup: CDR1 SEHNR, CDR2 FQNEAQ (reference sequence).

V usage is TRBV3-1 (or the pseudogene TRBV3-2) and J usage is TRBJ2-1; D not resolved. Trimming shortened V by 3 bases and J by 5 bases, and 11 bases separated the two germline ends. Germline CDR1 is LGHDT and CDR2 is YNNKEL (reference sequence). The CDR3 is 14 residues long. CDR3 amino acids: CASSHWEQNNEQFF. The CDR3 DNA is TGTGCCAGCAGCCATTGGGAACAGAACAATGAGCAGTTCTTC.

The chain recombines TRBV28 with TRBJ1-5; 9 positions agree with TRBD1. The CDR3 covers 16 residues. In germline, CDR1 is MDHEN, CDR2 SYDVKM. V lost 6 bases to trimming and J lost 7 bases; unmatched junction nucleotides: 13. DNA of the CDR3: TGTGCCAGCAGCAAAACCGGGACAGGGCCCCGCCAGCCCCAGCATTTT. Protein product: CASSKTGTGPRQPQHF.

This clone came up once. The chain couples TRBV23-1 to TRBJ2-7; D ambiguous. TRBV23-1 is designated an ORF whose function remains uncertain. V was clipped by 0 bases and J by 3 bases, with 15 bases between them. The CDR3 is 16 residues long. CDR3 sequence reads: CASSQSSLGLVYEQYF. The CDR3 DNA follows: TGCGCCAGCAGTCAATCGAGCCTGGGATTGGTCTACGAGCAGTACTTC.

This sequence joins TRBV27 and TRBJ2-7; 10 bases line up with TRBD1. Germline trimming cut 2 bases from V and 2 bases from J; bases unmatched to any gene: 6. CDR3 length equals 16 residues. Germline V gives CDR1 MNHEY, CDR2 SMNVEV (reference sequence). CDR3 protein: CASSLVGQGKTYEQYF. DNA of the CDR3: TGTGCCAGCAGTTTAGTGGGACAGGGGAAAACCTACGAGCAGTACTTC.

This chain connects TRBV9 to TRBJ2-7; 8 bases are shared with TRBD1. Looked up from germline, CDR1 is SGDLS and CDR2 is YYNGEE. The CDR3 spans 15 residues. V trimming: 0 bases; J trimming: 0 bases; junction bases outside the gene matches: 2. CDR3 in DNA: TGTGCCAGCAGCGTAGGTGGGACAGGCTCCTACGAGCAGTACTTC. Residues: CASSVGGTGSYEQYF.

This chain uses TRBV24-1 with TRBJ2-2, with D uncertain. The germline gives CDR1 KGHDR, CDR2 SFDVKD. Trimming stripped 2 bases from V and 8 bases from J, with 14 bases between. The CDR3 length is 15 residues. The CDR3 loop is CATSDSSARGGELFF. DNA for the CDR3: TGTGCCACCAGTGATTCTTCTGCACGAGGAGGGGAGCTGTTTTTT.

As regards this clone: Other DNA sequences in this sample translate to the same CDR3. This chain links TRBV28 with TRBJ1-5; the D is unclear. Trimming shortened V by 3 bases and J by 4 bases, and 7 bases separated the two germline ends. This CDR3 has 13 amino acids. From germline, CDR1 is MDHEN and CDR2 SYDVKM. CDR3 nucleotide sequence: TGTGCCAGCAGTTTCGGCGGGAATCAGCCCCAGCATTTT. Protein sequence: CASSFGGNQPQHF.

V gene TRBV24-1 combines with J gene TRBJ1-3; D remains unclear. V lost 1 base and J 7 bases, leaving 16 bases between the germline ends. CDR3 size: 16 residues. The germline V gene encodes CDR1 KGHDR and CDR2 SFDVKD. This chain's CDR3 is CATSDLRAVLDNTIYF. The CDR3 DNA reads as TGTGCCACCAGTGATTTAAGGGCAGTACTGGATAACACCATATATTTT.

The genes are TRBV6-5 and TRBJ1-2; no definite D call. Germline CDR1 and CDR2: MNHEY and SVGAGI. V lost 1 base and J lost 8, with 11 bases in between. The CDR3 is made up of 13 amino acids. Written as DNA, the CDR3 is TGTGCCAGCAGTTACTTGGGCTCGGGAGGCTACACCTTC. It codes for CASSYLGSGGYTF.

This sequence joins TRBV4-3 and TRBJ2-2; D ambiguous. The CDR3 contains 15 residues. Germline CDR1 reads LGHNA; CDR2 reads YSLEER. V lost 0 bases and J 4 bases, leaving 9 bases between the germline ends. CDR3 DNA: TGCGCCAGCAGCCAAGAAGAGGACGGCACCGGGGAGCTGTTTTTT. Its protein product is CASSQEEDGTGELFF.

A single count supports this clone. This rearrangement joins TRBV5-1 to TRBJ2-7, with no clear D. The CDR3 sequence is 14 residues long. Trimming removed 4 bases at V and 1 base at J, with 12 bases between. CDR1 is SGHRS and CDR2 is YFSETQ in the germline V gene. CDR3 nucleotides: TGCGCCAGCAGCGCACAAGTCAGATCCTACGAGCAGTACTTC. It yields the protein CASSAQVRSYEQYF.

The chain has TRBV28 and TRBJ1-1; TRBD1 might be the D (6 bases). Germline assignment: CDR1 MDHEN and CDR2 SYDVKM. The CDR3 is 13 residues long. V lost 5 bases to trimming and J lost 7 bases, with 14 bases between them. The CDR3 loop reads CASSVGGASEAFF. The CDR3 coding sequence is TGTGCCAGCAGTGTTGGGGGCGCAAGTGAAGCTTTCTTT.

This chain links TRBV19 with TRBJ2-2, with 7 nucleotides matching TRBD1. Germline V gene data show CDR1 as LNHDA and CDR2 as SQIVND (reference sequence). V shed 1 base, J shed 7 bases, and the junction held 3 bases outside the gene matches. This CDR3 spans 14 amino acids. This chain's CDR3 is CASSIGGTVGELFF. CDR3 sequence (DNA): TGTGCCAGTAGTATAGGAGGGACAGTCGGGGAGCTGTTTTTT.

Here the CDR3 reads CASSLLGSETQYF. As DNA, the CDR3 is TGTGCCAGCAGTTTACTGGGATCAGAGACCCAGTACTTC. This chain connects TRBV12-3 or TRBV12-4 to TRBJ2-5; no firm D call. The CDR3 is made up of 13 amino acids. Trimming stripped 2 bases from V and 4 bases from J, with 8 bases between.

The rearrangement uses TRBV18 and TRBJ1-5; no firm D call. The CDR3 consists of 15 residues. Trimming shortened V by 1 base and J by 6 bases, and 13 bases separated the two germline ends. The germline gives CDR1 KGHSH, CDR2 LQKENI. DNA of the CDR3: TGTGCCAGCTCACCACTCCGAGGAGGTGGTCAGCCCCAGCATTTT. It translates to CASSPLRGGGQPQHF.

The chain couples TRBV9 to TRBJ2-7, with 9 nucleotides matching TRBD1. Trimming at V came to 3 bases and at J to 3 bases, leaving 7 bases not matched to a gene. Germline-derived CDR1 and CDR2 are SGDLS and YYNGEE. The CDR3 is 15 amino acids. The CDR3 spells CASSGSGTGHYEQYF. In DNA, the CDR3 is TGTGCCAGCAGCGGATCCGGGACAGGGCACTACGAGCAGTACTTC.

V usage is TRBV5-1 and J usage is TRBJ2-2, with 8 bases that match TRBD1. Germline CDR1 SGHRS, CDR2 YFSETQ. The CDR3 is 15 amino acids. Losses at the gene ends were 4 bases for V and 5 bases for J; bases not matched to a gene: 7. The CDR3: CASSPGQGRTGELFF. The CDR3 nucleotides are TGCGCCAGCAGCCCCGGACAGGGTCGGACCGGGGAGCTGTTTTTT.

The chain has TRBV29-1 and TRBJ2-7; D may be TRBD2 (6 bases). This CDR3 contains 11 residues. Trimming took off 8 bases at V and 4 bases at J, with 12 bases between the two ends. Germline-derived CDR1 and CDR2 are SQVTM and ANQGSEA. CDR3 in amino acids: CSHGSLYEQYF. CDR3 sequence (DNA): TGCAGCCACGGGAGTTTGTACGAGCAGTACTTC.

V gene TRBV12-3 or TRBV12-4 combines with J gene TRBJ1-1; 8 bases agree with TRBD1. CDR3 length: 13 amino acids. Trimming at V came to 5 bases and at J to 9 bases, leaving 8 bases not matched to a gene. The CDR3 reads CASSAGQGTQAFF. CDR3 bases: TGTGCCAGCAGTGCCGGACAGGGAACACAAGCTTTCTTT.

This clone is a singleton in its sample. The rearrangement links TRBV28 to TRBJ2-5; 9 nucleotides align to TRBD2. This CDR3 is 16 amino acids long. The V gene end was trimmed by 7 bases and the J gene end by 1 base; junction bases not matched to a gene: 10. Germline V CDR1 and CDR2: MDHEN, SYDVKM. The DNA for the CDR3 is TGTGCCAGCACTCCGGGGGCGGGAGGGCGCCAAGAGACCCAGTACTTC. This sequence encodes CASTPGAGGRQETQYF.